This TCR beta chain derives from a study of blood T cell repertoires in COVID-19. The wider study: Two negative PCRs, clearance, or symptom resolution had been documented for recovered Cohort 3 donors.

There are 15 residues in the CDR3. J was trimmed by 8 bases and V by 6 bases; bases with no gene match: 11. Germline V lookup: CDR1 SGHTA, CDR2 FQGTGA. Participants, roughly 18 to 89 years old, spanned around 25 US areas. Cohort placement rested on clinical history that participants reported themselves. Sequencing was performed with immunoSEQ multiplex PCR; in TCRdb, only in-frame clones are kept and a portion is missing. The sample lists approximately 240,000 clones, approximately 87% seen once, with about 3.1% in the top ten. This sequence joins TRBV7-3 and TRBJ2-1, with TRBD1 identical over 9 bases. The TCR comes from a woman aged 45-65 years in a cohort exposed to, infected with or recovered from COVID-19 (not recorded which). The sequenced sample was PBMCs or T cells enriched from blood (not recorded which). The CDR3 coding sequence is TGTGCCAGCAGTTTGATTGGAACAGGGGGCGATGAGCAGTTCTTC. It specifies CASSLIGTGGDEQFF.